This T cell receptor beta chain is drawn from a study of T cells in Graves' hyperthyroidism and ophthalmopathy (dated by TCRdb to the late 2010s). For the wider study: Peripheral blood samples were taken at the time of initial diagnosis, prior to any treatment. A discovery cohort of about a hundred patients, about 40 with Graves' ophthalmopathy and under 60 with stable Graves' hyperthyroidism, was used to find distinguishing TCR V-J signatures. The paper describes TCR Vbeta CDR3 sequencing of 140 or so peripheral blood samples, made up of about 41 ophthalmopathy patients, more than 70 hyperthyroidism patients and 17 progressor patients. In more than 5 Graves' hyperthyroidism patients, the study also compared T-cell repertoires from thyroid tissue with T-cell repertoires from blood. The 100 or so discovery patients were randomly split 7:3 into training and test sets. Once sampling was done, hyperthyroidism patients were given methimazole at a starting dose of 30 mg daily, whereas ophthalmopathy patients were given high-dose intravenous methylprednisolone. Prospective prediction of ophthalmopathy was tested in an independent validation cohort of 18 hyperthyroidism patients and around 16 patients who later progressed to ophthalmopathy. The paper's findings and limits, for the study overall: Sample size was not statistically predetermined, and blinding of investigators to group allocation was not performed. In validation, progression to ophthalmopathy was predicted by the model with 55% to 71% sensitivity and around 75% specificity, a median of around 6.5 months before onset. Most expanded thyroid clonotypes (frequency above 0.001) were also found in blood, which suggests that blood repertoires may mirror thyroid immune responses. Ophthalmopathy was separated from stable hyperthyroidism by a 13 V-J signature model, with over 85% sensitivity and about 84% specificity obtained in cross-validation and 80%/75% obtained in testing.

A patient counted as having stable Graves' hyperthyroidism if no progression to ophthalmopathy occurred over 18 months of follow-up. Hyperthyroidism patients were newly diagnosed, with disease duration under 2 months, and aged 18 to 65 years. Exclusion was applied to patients with uncontrolled infections, other autoimmune diseases, pregnancy or lactation. Diagnoses relied on clinical symptoms, serum thyroxine and TRAb, thyroid ultrasound and orbital computed tomography. Ficoll-Paque density gradient centrifugation was used to isolate PBMCs from around 10 ml of fresh peripheral blood. Total RNA was extracted with Trizol reagent, and quality was checked on an Agilent 2100 Bioanalyzer. TCR beta CDR3 regions were amplified from RNA transcripts. For the first round of RT-PCR on the TCR CDR3, the HTBI primer set was used together with the Qiagen OneStep RT-PCR kit. The libraries were constructed in a second round of multiplex PCR and then size-selected and purified. Libraries were sequenced paired-end with 100 bp reads on an Illumina HiSeq2000. The paper's processing steps were these. Raw data were processed with SOAPnuke, discarding reads with adapters, uncalled bases, mean Phred below 15, or no exact constant-primer or identifier match. COPE v1.2.5 was used to merge high-quality paired reads, and clonotypes were defined as unique nucleotide sequences. MiTCR v1.1 was used to align the clonotypes against IMGT TRBV, TRBD and TRBJ reference segments. The analysis was restricted to V-J combinations with a frequency above 0.0001, which together covered 98% to 99.2% of the repertoires. A TCS score was defined as the ratio between F50 (clonal expansion) and ExV (chaos), using BLOSUM62-based TCRdist between CDR3 peptides within each V-J. Welch's t-statistics and random forest reduced 514 V-J features to 10 to 15, which were used in a naive Bayes classifier (R e1071). TCRdb trimmed public reads at Q25 via fastp, called clones via MiXCR and kept in-frame beta chains. Each CDR3 protein gets just one entry, which takes the most common genes and DNA from the rows behind it. TCRdb's processing, not the authors' own work, is the source of the V and J calls. The sample records roughly 700,000 distinct CDR3 sequences, 14% of which are singletons. The ten most abundant clones make up 9.5% to 13% of the sample.

This clonotype occurred once. The antigen this receptor binds is unknown. Per-base qualities were not stored, and no clone one base away is much larger. One read alone lends weak support. The source is a woman aged 18-29 years with Graves' hyperthyroidism. Source material: blood.

The nucleotide sequence reads as follows: TGTGCCAGCAGTGAAATGACCGCAGGGGCCTACAATGAGCAGTTCTTC. This yields the protein CASSEMTAGAYNEQFF. The sequence links TRBV6-1 to TRBJ2-1; D gene: possibly TRBD1, on 6 matching bases. A distance of 13 bases separates the germline ends of V and J, which lose 2 bases and 2 bases respectively. From its cysteine to its phenylalanine, the CDR3 spans 16 amino acids. Solely the CDR3 DNA is kept, with 48 bases framed from the first base. In the germline V gene, CDR1 corresponds to MNHNS and CDR2 to SASEGT.